This T cell receptor (beta chain) was obtained from a study of identical twins. General study results and limits: Models underestimated how often monozygotic twins shared out-of-frame TCR alpha. Analyses of zero insertions could be partly confounded by invariant MAIT and iNKT cells. Abundant beta clonotypes from cord blood had fewer insertions, unlike memory repertoires, which showed none.

This CDR3 spans 13 amino acids. The germline gives CDR1 SQVTM, CDR2 ANQGSEA. Trimming took off 2 bases at V and 0 bases at J, with 7 bases between the two ends. All donors comprised healthy Caucasians. With respect to this clonotype: Its antigen remains unknown.

Each CDR3 protein is one row after TCRdb ran MiXCR on the 5' RACE reads. The data contain about 690,000 distinct CDR3 sequences, 5.5% to 6.5% of them singletons. Sequenced input: naive T cells sorted from blood. The chain employs TRBV29-1 and TRBJ2-5; D uncertain. The sequence came from a man in his late teens or twenties in good health. CDR3 nucleotide sequence: TGCAGCGTTGAATCAGTAAACCAAGAGACCCAGTACTTC. Translation: CSVESVNQETQYF.